One and the same sample provided the 24 T cell receptor beta chains below, sequenced in a study of T cell repertoires in cytomegalovirus infection. Their cognate antigens are unknown. TCRdb re-called the reads with MiXCR, one entry per CDR3 protein. The top ten hold around 15% of the sample, which has about 900,000 distinct CDR3 sequences, around 30% seen once. Sequencing was performed on cultured CD8+ T cells from PBMCs, taken from culture after CMV antigen stimulation. These receptors were obtained from a human donor in good health (CMV status not recorded). Some clones in this sample may be carry-over from other donors' samples.

This clonotype turned up a few times. The J gene is TRBJ1-6, the V gene TRBV12-3 or TRBV12-4; D is unresolved. The CDR3 consists of 16 residues. Trimming left V 6 bases short and J 4 bases short, with 16 bases between. CDR3 sequence (DNA): TGTGCCAGCAGCAAGGACGGACCTTATTATAATTCACCCCTCCACTTT. Translating it yields CASSKDGPYYNSPLHF.

The chain combines TRBV20-1 with TRBJ2-1; D may correspond to TRBD1 or TRBD2 (5 bases each). This CDR3 comprises 13 residues. The V gene lost 5 bases and the J gene lost 4 bases, with 12 bases spanning the gap. Per the germline V gene, CDR1 is DFQATT and CDR2 is SNEGSKA (reference sequence). The CDR3 is CSAAGTEYNEQFF. CDR3 DNA: TGCAGTGCTGCCGGGACGGAATACAATGAGCAGTTCTTC.

To note about this clonotype: A clone one base away is much larger, so this may be a read error. This sequence joins TRBV7-2 and TRBJ2-5; 8 nucleotides match TRBD2. CDR1 is SGHTA and CDR2 is FQGNSA in the germline V gene. The CDR3 consists of 14 residues. The CDR3 sequence: CANSQGGGTETQYF. In DNA, the CDR3 is TGTGCCAACAGCCAAGGCGGGGGGACGGAGACCCAGTACTTC.

Of note for this clonotype: This may arise from a read error, as a much more abundant clone is one base away. The chain links TRBV7-8 to TRBJ2-1; D gene ambiguous. The CDR3 is 12 residues long. Germline V gene data show CDR1 as SGHVS and CDR2 as FQNEAQ. With 7 bases removed from V and 6 bases from J, the gap between germline ends came to 10 bases. For the CDR3, the DNA is TGTGCCAGCATCCTCCTAATCAATGAGCAGTTCTTC. It encodes CASILLINEQFF.

There are a few counts of this clonotype. The rearrangement joins TRBV9 to TRBJ2-5; 8 bases fit TRBD1. This CDR3 is built from 14 residues. The germline CDR1 and CDR2 sequences are SGDLS and YYNGEE. The V and J ends lost 1 base and 5 bases, in that order; junction bases with no gene match: 4. The CDR3 nucleotides read TGTGCCAGCAGCGTAAGGACAGGGAGGGAGACCCAGTACTTC. This translates into CASSVRTGRETQYF.

On this clonotype: The junction shows a germline mismatch at one end, possibly a read error. This chain connects TRBV4-2 to TRBJ2-3, with unresolved D. The CDR3 runs 16 residues. Per the germline V gene, CDR1 is LGHNA and CDR2 is YNFKEQ. CDR3 DNA: TGCGCCAGCAGCCAAGATTGGGCAGCTAGCACAGATACGCAGTATTTT. Amino acids: CASSQDWAASTDTQYF.

This chain links TRBV19 with TRBJ2-1; tentative D call: TRBD2 (5 bases). The CDR3 consists of 17 residues. Trimming cost V 2 bases and J 0 bases, with 14 bases left between them. Germline assignment: CDR1 LNHDA and CDR2 SQIVND (reference sequence). This CDR3 reads CASSIRGPPSSYNEQFF. In DNA, the CDR3 is TGTGCCAGTAGTATACGAGGGCCCCCTAGCTCCTACAATGAGCAGTTCTTC.

This clonotype was seen a handful of times. This rearrangement joins TRBV7-9 to TRBJ2-4; TRBD2 might be the D (6 bases). Trimming pared 4 bases from V and 8 bases from J, leaving 24 bases between. The V gene's germline CDR1 is SEHNR and CDR2 FQNEAQ (reference sequence). The CDR3 consists of 17 residues. CDR3 bases: TGTGCCAGCAGCTCCCCTACGACTAGGGTGGGAAAAGACATTCAGTACTTC. This gives the protein CASSSPTTRVGKDIQYF.

The genes are TRBV6-8 and TRBJ2-1; D might be TRBD1 or TRBD2, each matching 5 bases. This CDR3 region has 16 residues. Deletions cut 0 bases from V and 4 bases from J, with 13 bases between. Germline-derived CDR1 and CDR2 are MNHGY and SAAAGT. CDR3 nucleotide sequence: TGTGCCAGCAGTTACTCCTCGGGACGGGATTACAATGAGCAGTTCTTC. This gives the protein CASSYSSGRDYNEQFF.

The V call is TRBV7-9, the J call TRBJ1-2, with 7 bases fitting TRBD1. This CDR3 has 18 residues. J gave up 2 bases and V 2 bases, and 14 bases lay outside the gene matches. The germline V gene encodes CDR1 SEHNR and CDR2 FQNEAQ (reference sequence). As DNA, the CDR3 is TGTGCCAGCAGCTTAAAAGGCGGACAGGAAGACCTCAACTATGGCTACACCTTC. Translating it yields CASSLKGGQEDLNYGYTF.

In this sample, this clonotype turned up a few times. This chain links TRBV9 with TRBJ2-7; TRBD2 matches at 8 bases. The trim removed 0 bases at V and 1 base at J, leaving 6 bases unmatched. This CDR3 contains 16 residues. CDR1 and CDR2 from the germline V gene are SGDLS and YYNGEE. CDR3 in amino acids: CASSVALAGGSYEQYF. The CDR3 DNA follows: TGTGCCAGCAGCGTAGCTCTGGCGGGGGGATCCTACGAGCAGTACTTC. The full variable domain, rest sourced from reference TRBV9 and TRBJ2-7, is DSGVTQTPKHLITATGQRVTLRCSPRSGDLSVYWYQQSLDQGLQFLIQYYNGEERAKGNILERFSAQQFPDLHSELNLSSLELGDSALYFCASSVALAGGSYEQYFGPGTRLTVT.

The table lists this clonotype with many counts. The chain recombines TRBV6-5 with TRBJ1-1; D call uncertain. With 5 bases removed from V and 1 base from J, the gap between germline ends came to 14 bases. Germline lookup yields CDR1 MNHEY and CDR2 SVGAGI. The CDR3 totals 15 residues. CDR3 sequence (DNA): TGTGCCAGCAGTACCCGAGAGGGAGCGAACACTGAAGCTTTCTTT. It encodes CASSTREGANTEAFF.

The chain links TRBV3-1 to TRBJ2-7; 9 bases map to TRBD1. V lost 1 base and J lost 4; bases outside the gene matches: 5. The CDR3 has 15 residues. The germline gives CDR1 LGHDT, CDR2 YNNKEL (reference sequence). In nucleotides, the CDR3 is TGTGCCAGCAGCCAAGGGACAGGGGCGGATTACGAGCAGTACTTC. It translates to CASSQGTGADYEQYF.

This chain links TRBV24-1 with TRBJ2-1; D is ambiguous. Trimming removed 9 bases at V and 4 bases at J, with 3 bases between. The CDR3 runs 10 residues. Per germline, CDR1 KGHDR and CDR2 SFDVKD. The CDR3, as DNA: TGTGCCACCGGTTACAATGAGCAGTTCTTC. Protein sequence: CATGYNEQFF.

Here the CDR3 reads CASSLSTGLAGGGTDTQYF. CDR3 sequence (DNA): TGTGCCAGCAGCTTATCTACAGGACTAGCAGGAGGGGGCACAGATACGCAGTATTTT. The rearrangement links TRBV7-8 to TRBJ2-3, with 8 positions matching TRBD2. The CDR3 runs 19 residues. Germline CDR1 is SGHVS and CDR2 is FQNEAQ. J lost 1 base, V lost 2 bases, and 14 bases had no gene match.

The table lists this clonotype with many counts. The rearrangement uses TRBV19 and TRBJ1-2, with D possibly TRBD1 on 6 matching bases. V lost 6 bases, J lost 4 bases, and 15 bases lay in between. The CDR3 consists of 14 residues. CDR1 is LNHDA, CDR2 SQIVND, per germline (reference sequence). CDR3 bases: TGTGCCAGTAGCTACAGGGTCCGAAGCTATGGCTACACCTTC. It codes for CASSYRVRSYGYTF.

The gene calls are TRBV7-9 and TRBJ2-7, with 8 bases that match TRBD2. The germline V gene has CDR1 SEHNR and CDR2 FQNEAQ (reference sequence). The CDR3 runs to 14 residues. V dropped 10 bases and J dropped 3; count of bases not matched to a gene: 11. The CDR3 is CAIVSGAPLYEQYF. The CDR3 bases are TGTGCCATCGTTAGCGGGGCTCCTCTCTACGAGCAGTACTTC.

The V call is TRBV29-1, the J call TRBJ1-1; D unresolved. The CDR3 totals 13 residues. Per the germline V gene, CDR1 is SQVTM and CDR2 is ANQGSEA. V was trimmed by 6 bases and J by 1 base, leaving 12 bases between them. Here the CDR3 DNA reads TGCAGCGTGGGAGGGTCGGGGAACACTGAAGCTTTCTTT. Amino acids: CSVGGSGNTEAFF. Supplemented by reference TRBV29-1 and TRBJ1-1, the full variable domain reads SAVISQKPSRDICQRGTSLTIQCQVDSQVTMMFWYRQQPGQSLTLIATANQGSEATYESGFVIDKFPISRPNLTFSTLTVSNMSPEDSSIYLCSVGGSGNTEAFFGQGTRLTVV.

This clonotype occurred a few times. The chain uses TRBV19 and TRBJ2-5, with TRBD2 matching 9 bases. The ends lost 2 bases at V and 4 bases at J; junction bases unmatched: 11. The CDR3 extends over 17 amino acids. Germline CDR1 is LNHDA and CDR2 is SQIVND (reference sequence). Here the CDR3 reads CASSITSGGPIAETQYF. CDR3 in DNA: TGTGCCAGTAGTATAACCAGCGGGGGGCCTATAGCAGAGACCCAGTACTTC. The variable domain in full, with the rest retrieved from reference TRBV19 and TRBJ2-5, is DGGITQSPKYLFRKEGQNVTLSCEQNLNHDAMYWYRQDPGQGLRLIYYSQIVNDFQKGDIAEGYSVSREKKESFPLTVTSAQKNPTAFYLCASSITSGGPIAETQYFGPGTRLLVL.

Only a few counts were recorded for this clonotype. J is TRBJ2-5 and V is TRBV13, with TRBD2 matching 13 bases. The junction had 9 bases not matched to a gene; V was cut back by 4 bases and J by 4 bases. The CDR3 consists of 17 residues. Per the germline V gene, CDR1 is PRHDT and CDR2 is FYEKMQ (reference sequence). The CDR3 DNA is TGTGCCAGCAGCTCCACCCTGGGACTAGCGGGGCCAGAGACCCAGTACTTC. It yields the protein CASSSTLGLAGPETQYF.

This clonotype showed up just a few times. V gene TRBV27 combines with J gene TRBJ2-1; 15 bases align to TRBD2. Germline V lookup: CDR1 MNHEY, CDR2 SMNVEV (reference sequence). The CDR3 sequence is 18 residues long. The trim removed 10 bases at V and 1 base at J, leaving 11 bases unmatched. The DNA for the CDR3 is TGTGCCACCAAACCGGGACTAGCGGGGGGCGGATCCTACAATGAGCAGTTCTTC. This codes for CATKPGLAGGGSYNEQFF.

This clonotype showed up many times. The V gene is TRBV7-9, the J gene TRBJ2-4, with 12 bases identical to TRBD1. Per the germline V gene, CDR1 is SEHNR and CDR2 is FQNEAQ (reference sequence). This CDR3 spans 15 amino acids. Losses at the gene ends were 5 bases for V and 9 bases for J; bases not matched to a gene: 8. The CDR3 loop is CASSPGTGGVSIQYF. Here the CDR3 DNA reads TGTGCCAGCAGCCCCGGGACAGGGGGCGTAAGCATTCAGTACTTC.

V usage is TRBV5-1 and J usage is TRBJ2-1, with TRBD2 matching over 9 bases. This CDR3 spans 17 amino acids. Trimming took 0 bases from V and 0 from J; bases not matched to a gene: 4. In germline, CDR1 is SGHRS, CDR2 YFSETQ. The CDR3 reads CASSLAIAGASYNEQFF. CDR3 bases: TGCGCCAGCAGCTTGGCAATAGCGGGGGCCTCCTACAATGAGCAGTTCTTC.

V and J are TRBV7-9 and TRBJ1-2, with 7 bases that match TRBD1. This CDR3 contains 13 residues. From germline, CDR1 is SEHNR and CDR2 FQNEAQ (reference sequence). V was pared by 5 bases and J by 4 bases, with 4 bases of the junction left unmatched. For the CDR3, the DNA is TGTGCCAGCAGCGAGGGGGCTGCCTATGGCTACACCTTC. Translated, it gives CASSEGAAYGYTF.